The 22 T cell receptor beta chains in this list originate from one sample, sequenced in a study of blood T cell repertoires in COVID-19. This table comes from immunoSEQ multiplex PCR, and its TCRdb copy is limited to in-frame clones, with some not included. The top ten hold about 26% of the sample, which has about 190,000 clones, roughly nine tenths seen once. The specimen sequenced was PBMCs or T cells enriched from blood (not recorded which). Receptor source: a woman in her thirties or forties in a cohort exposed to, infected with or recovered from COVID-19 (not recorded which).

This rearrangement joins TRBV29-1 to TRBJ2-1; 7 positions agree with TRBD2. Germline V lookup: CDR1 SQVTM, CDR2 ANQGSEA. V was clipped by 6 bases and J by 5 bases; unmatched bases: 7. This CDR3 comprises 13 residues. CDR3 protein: CSVGLGGHNEQFF. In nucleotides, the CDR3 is TGCAGCGTCGGACTAGGCGGGCACAATGAGCAGTTCTTC.

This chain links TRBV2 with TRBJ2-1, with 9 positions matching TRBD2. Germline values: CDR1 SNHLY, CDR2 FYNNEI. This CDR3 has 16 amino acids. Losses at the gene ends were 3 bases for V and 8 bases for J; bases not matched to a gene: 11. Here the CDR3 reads CASSELAGGVPHEQFF. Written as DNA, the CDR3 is TGTGCCAGCAGTGAGTTGGCGGGGGGGGTACCCCATGAGCAGTTCTTC.

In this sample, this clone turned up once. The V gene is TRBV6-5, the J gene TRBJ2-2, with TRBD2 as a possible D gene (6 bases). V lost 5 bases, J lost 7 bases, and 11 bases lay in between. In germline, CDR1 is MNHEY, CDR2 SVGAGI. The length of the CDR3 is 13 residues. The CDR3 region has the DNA TGTGCCAGCAGTCGGGACTCGCGCGGGGAGCTGTTTTTT. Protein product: CASSRDSRGELFF.

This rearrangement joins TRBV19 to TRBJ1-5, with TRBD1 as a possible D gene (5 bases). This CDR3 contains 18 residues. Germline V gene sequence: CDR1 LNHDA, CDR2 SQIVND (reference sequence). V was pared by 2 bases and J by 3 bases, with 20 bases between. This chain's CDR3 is CASSIRSGRERLNQPQHF. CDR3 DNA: TGTGCCAGTAGTATAAGGTCCGGCAGGGAACGCCTCAATCAGCCCCAGCATTTT.

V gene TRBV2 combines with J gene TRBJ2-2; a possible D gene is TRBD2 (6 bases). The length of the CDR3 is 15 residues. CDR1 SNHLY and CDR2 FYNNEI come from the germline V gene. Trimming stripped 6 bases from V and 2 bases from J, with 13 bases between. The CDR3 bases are TGTGCCAGCAGCCTTGCGGGGCCAAACACCGGGGAGCTGTTTTTT. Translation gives CASSLAGPNTGELFF.

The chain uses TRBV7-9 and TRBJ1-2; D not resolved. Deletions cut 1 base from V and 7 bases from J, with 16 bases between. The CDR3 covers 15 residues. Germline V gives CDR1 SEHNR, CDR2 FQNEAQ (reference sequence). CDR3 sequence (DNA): TGTGCCAGCAGCTTAGAACAGCCGGCGGAGGGTGGCTACACCTTC. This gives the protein CASSLEQPAEGGYTF.

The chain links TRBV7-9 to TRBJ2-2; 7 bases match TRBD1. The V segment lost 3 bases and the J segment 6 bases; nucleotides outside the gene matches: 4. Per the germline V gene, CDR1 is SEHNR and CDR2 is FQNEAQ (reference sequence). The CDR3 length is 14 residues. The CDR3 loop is CASSFGTASGELFF. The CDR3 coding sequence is TGTGCCAGCAGCTTCGGGACAGCCTCCGGGGAGCTGTTTTTT. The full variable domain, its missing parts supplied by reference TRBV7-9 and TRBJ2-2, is DTGVSQNPRHKITKRGQNVTFRCDPISEHNRLYWYRQTLGQGPEFLTYFQNEAQLEKSRLLSDRFSAERPKGSFSTLEIQRTEQGDSAMYLCASSFGTASGELFFGEGSRLTVL.

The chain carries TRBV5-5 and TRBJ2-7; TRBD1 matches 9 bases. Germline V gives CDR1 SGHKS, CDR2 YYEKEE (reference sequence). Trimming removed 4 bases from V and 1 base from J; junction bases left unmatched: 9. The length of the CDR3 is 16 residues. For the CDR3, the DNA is TGTGCCAGCAGCCGCGGGACAGGGCCATTTTCCTACGAGCAGTACTTC. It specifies CASSRGTGPFSYEQYF.

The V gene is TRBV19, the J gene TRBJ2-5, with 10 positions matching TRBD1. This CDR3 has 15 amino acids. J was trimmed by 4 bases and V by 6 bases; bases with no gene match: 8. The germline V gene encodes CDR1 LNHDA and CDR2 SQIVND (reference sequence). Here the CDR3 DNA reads TGTGCCAGTAGCGCGGGACAGGGGTTCCGAGAGACCCAGTACTTC. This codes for CASSAGQGFRETQYF.

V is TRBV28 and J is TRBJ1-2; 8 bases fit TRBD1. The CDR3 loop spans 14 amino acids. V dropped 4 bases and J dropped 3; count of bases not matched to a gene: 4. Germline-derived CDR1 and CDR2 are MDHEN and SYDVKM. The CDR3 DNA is TGTGCCAGCAGTTACTCAGGGGGCGACTATGGCTACACCTTC. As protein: CASSYSGGDYGYTF.

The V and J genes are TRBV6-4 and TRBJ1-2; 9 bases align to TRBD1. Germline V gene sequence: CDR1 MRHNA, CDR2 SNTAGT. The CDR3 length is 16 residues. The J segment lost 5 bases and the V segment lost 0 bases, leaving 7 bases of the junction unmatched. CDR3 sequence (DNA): TGTGCCAGCAGTGACTCGGTGGACAGGGGTCTTTATGGCTACACCTTC. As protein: CASSDSVDRGLYGYTF.

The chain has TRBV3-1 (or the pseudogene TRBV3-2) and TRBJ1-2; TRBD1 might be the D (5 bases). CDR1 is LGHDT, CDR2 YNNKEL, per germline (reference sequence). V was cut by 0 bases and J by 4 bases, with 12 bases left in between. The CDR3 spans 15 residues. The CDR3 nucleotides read TGTGCCAGCAGCCAAGATTTCGACAGACGCTATGGCTACACCTTC. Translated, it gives CASSQDFDRRYGYTF.

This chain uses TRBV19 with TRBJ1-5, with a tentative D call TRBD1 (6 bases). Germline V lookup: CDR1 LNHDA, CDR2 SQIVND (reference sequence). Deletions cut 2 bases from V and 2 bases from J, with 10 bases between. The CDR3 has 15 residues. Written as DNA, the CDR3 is TGTGCCAGTAGTATACGACAGGTGCGCAATCAGCCCCAGCATTTT. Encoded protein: CASSIRQVRNQPQHF.

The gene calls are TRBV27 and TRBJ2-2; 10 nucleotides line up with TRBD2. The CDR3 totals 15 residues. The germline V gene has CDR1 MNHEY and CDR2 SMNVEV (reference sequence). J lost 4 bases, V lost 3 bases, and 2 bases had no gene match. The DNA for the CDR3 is TGTGCCAGCAGTTTTACTAGCGGGATCACCGGGGAGCTGTTTTTT. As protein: CASSFTSGITGELFF.

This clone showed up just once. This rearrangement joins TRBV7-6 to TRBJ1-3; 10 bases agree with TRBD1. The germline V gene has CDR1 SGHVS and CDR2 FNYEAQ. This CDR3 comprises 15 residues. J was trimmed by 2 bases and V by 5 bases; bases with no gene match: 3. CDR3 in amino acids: CASSPDRGPGNTIYF. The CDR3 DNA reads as TGTGCCAGCAGCCCTGACAGGGGGCCTGGAAACACCATATATTTT.

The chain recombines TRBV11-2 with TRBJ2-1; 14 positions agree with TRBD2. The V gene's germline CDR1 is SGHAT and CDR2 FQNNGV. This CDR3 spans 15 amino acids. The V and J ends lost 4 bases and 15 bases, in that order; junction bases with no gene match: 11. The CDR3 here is CASSSWTSGRRGGFF. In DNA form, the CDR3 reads TGTGCCAGCAGCTCCTGGACTAGCGGGAGGAGGGGAGGGTTCTTC.

Here the CDR3 DNA reads TGTGCCAGCAGCCCTACCGGGACAGCGCGTTTTTCGGATCGAAACACCATATATTTT. Protein sequence: CASSPTGTARFSDRNTIYF. The chain uses TRBV9 and TRBJ1-3, with TRBD1 matching 7 bases. Germline CDR1 is SGDLS and CDR2 is YYNGEE. The junction had 21 bases not matched to a gene; V was cut back by 4 bases and J by 5 bases. This CDR3 has 19 residues.

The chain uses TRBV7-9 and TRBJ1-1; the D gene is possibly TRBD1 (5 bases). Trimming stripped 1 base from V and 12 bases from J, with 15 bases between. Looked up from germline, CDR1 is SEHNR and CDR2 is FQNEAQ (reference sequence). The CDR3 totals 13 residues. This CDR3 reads CASSLVGEDLPFF. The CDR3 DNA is TGTGCCAGCAGCTTAGTAGGGGAGGATTTACCTTTCTTT.

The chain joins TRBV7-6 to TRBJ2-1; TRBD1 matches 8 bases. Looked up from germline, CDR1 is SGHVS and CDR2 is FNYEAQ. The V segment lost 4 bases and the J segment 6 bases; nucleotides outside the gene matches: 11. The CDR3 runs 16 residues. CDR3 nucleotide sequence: TGTGCCAGCAGCTCGGACAGGGCCCGCCTGAGCAATGAGCAGTTCTTC. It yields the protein CASSSDRARLSNEQFF.

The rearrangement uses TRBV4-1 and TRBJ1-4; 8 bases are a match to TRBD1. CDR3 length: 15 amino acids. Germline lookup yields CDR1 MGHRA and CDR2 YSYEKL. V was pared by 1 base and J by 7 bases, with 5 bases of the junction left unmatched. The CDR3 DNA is TGCGCCAGCAGCCAAGCGGACAGGGAGGGTGAAAAACTGTTTTTT. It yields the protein CASSQADREGEKLFF.

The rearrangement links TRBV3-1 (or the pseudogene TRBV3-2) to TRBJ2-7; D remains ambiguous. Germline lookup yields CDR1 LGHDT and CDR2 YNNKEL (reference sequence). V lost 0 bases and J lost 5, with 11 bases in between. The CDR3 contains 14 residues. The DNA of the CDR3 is TGTGCCAGCAGCCAAGATACGGGTCCAGACGAGCAGTACTTC. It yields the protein CASSQDTGPDEQYF.

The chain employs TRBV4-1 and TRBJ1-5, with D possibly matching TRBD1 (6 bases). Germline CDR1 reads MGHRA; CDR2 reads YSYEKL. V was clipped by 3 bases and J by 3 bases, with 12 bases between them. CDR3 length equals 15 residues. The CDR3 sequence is CASSQAAGANQPQHF. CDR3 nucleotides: TGCGCCAGCAGCCAGGCGGCGGGGGCCAATCAGCCCCAGCATTTT.